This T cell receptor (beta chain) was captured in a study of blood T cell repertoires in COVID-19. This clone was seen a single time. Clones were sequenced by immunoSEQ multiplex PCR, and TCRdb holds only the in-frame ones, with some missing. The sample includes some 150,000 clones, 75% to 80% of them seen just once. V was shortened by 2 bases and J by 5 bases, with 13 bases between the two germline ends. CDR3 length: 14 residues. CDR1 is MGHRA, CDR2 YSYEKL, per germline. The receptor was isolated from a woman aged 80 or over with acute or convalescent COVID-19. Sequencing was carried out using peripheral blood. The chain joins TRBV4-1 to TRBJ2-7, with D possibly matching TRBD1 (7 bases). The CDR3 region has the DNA TGCGCCAGCAGCCAACCCAGGGGGGACAACGAGCAGTACTTC. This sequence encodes CASSQPRGDNEQYF.